Listed below are T cell receptor beta chains from one sample, sequenced in a study of regulatory T cells in long-lasting Graves disease. One entry per CDR3 protein, called by TCRdb with MiXCR from the multiplex PCR reads. The table records roughly 500,000 distinct CDR3 sequences, approximately 23% of them present only once. This specimen was peripheral blood mononuclear cells (PBMCs), taken when the disease was refractory, from a patient treated with antithyroid drugs. These receptors originate from a female donor with Graves disease. CDR3s include the opening cysteine and the closing phenylalanine or tryptophan. Each record gives: J gene, clone size, D gene, V gene, CDR3 DNA, CDR3 protein. A D gene is named only where the DNA matches it firmly. Where a row states a size, it is once, few, many or the class of an expanded clone; other rows omit it.

>TRBJ2-2|NA|NA|TRBV19
TGTGCCAGTAGTGTCATGGGATCCCCCGGGGAGCTGTTTTTT
CASSVMGSPGELFF
>TRBJ1-4|few|NA|TRBV2
TGTGCCAGCAGTGAAATCGTTGAAAAACTGTTTTTT
CASSEIVEKLFF
>TRBJ2-7|few|NA|TRBV6-1
TGTGCCAGCGCGGGGACAGCCTACGAGCAGTACTTC
CASAGTAYEQYF
>TRBJ2-5|many|TRBD2|TRBV6-1
TGTGCCAGCAAACTAGCGGGATGGTTACAAGAGACCCAGTACTTC
CASKLAGWLQETQYF
>TRBJ2-2|many|TRBD2|TRBV27
TGTGCCAGCAGTAATGGGGGGGGGAGTGGCGGGGAGCTGTTTTTT
CASSNGGGSGGELFF
>TRBJ1-1|NA|NA|TRBV20-1
TGCAGTGCTGACAAGAGTCTTGTACGGAACACTGAAGCTTTCTTT
CSADKSLVRNTEAFF
>TRBJ1-2|many|NA|TRBV7-2
TGTGCCAGCAGCTTAGCGCGACAGCTACAATATGGCTACACCTTC
CASSLARQLQYGYTF
>TRBJ2-7|NA|TRBD2|TRBV3-1
TGTGCCAGCAGCCAAACGGGGGGGCCGGCCTACGAGCAGTACTTC
CASSQTGGPAYEQYF
>TRBJ1-1|NA|NA|TRBV20-1
TGCAGTGCTAGAGGTTACACTGAAGCTTTCTTT
CSARGYTEAFF
>TRBJ1-2|NA|NA|TRBV6-1
TGTGCCAGCAGGGATACGACAGCTTCGGGCTACACCTTC
CASRDTTASGYTF
>TRBJ1-4|many|NA|TRBV28
TGTGCCAGCGGCTATGGGGGGACGGCTGAAAAACTGTTTTTT
CASGYGGTAEKLFF
>TRBJ2-1|NA|NA|TRBV3-1
TGTGCCAGCAGCCAAGATGGGGGGCAAGATGAGCAGTTCTTC
CASSQDGGQDEQFF
>TRBJ1-4|NA|NA|TRBV13
TGTGCCAGCAGCTTAGGCCAAGGGGTCGAAGAAAAACTGTTTTTT
CASSLGQGVEEKLFF
>TRBJ1-4|few|NA|TRBV19
TGTGCCAAAAGGGAGGGACCTCTAAGCGGTAATGAAAAACTGTTTTTT
CAKREGPLSGNEKLFF
>TRBJ2-2|few|NA|TRBV25-1
TGTGCCAGCAGCGTCAATCGCGGGGAGCTGTTTTTT
CASSVNRGELFF
>TRBJ2-4|NA|NA|TRBV3-1
TGTGCCAGCAGCCAGGGCCTTTCCAAAGACATTCAGTACTTC
CASSQGLSKDIQYF
>TRBJ2-6|NA|NA|TRBV30
TGTGCCTGCGCCGGGGAAGGCTCTGGGGCCAACGTCCTGACTTTC
CACAGEGSGANVLTF
>TRBJ2-7|many|NA|TRBV28
TGTGCCAGCAGCTTATTGCTGGGGGAGCAGTACTTC
CASSLLLGEQYF
>TRBJ1-5|NA|NA|TRBV7-2
TGTGCCAGCAGCGGCGGGGGGGTTCAGCCCCAGCATTTT
CASSGGGVQPQHF
>TRBJ2-7|NA|TRBD2|TRBV19
TGTGCCAGTAGTTCGGCGGGAGCAGCAACCTACGAGCAGTACTTC
CASSSAGAATYEQYF